What follows are 11 T cell receptor beta chains derived from one specimen sequenced in a study of low-dose radiotherapy and immunotherapy resistance in tumors. Alpha and beta chains were covered, as first-strand cDNA relied on TRAV- and TRBV-specific primers. It was with a constant-region primer and a V-primer adapter that TCRs were amplified over roughly 20 PCR cycles. TCRdb used MiXCR to reprocess the reads, holding one entry per CDR3 protein. Among fewer than 95,000 distinct CDR3 sequences listed, more than 7.5% were seen once. The time point was: before trial treatment. The sequencing here drew on PBMCs, taken before treatment. The receptors originated from a male donor with prostate cancer.

Concerning this clonotype: This is likely an artifact of a read error, given a far larger clone one base away. The chain employs TRBV29-1 and TRBJ2-1; D may match TRBD1 or TRBD2 (6 bases each). From germline, CDR1 is SQVTM and CDR2 ANQGSEA. The CDR3 is 11 amino acids. Deletions cut 4 bases from V and 10 bases from J, with 11 bases between. CDR3 residues: CSVAGAHEQFF. CDR3 nucleotides: TGCAGCGTTGCGGGGGCGCACGAGCAGTTCTTC.

As concerns this clonotype: A far more abundant clone sits one base away, making this likely a read error. This sequence joins TRBV18 and TRBJ2-4, with 7 bases fitting TRBD2. Per the germline V gene, CDR1 is KGHSH and CDR2 is LQKENI. Unmatched junction bases numbered 14, after V lost 2 bases and J lost 13 bases. The CDR3 sequence is 15 residues long. The CDR3: CASSPSGGGLNEQYF. In DNA form, the CDR3 reads TGTGCCAGCTCACCATCGGGGGGAGGACTCAATGAGCAGTACTTC.

Ten or more counts support this clonotype. The V and J genes are TRBV19 and TRBJ2-1; unclear D gene. This CDR3 is built from 13 residues. Germline V lookup: CDR1 LNHDA, CDR2 SQIVND (reference sequence). V was shortened by 3 bases and J by 4 bases, with 7 bases between the two germline ends. The CDR3 sequence: CASSIRQYNEQFF. As DNA, the CDR3 is TGTGCCAGTAGTATCCGGCAGTACAATGAGCAGTTCTTC.

This clonotype was detected many times. This sequence joins TRBV10-3 and TRBJ2-1; 16 positions match TRBD2. Per the germline V gene, CDR1 is ENHRY and CDR2 is SYGVKD. This CDR3 has 15 residues. The V and J ends lost 8 bases and 6 bases, in that order; junction bases with no gene match: 4. CDR3 region: CAIQGLAGGSNEQFF. CDR3 coding DNA: TGTGCCATCCAGGGACTAGCGGGAGGGTCCAATGAGCAGTTCTTC.

The chain links TRBV4-3 to TRBJ2-7; D is possibly TRBD1 (6 bases). Germline V CDR1 and CDR2: LGHNA, YSLEER. Deletions cut 0 bases from V and 1 base from J, with 13 bases between. This CDR3 contains 16 residues. CDR3 sequence reads: CASSQDYRDISYEQYF. The CDR3 DNA reads as TGCGCCAGCAGCCAAGACTACAGGGATATATCCTACGAGCAGTACTTC.

This clonotype was counted at least ten times. The chain joins TRBV27 to TRBJ2-1; 13 bases align to TRBD2. The CDR3 spans 17 residues. Germline CDR1 MNHEY, CDR2 SMNVEV (reference sequence). V gave up 3 bases and J gave up 8 bases; unmatched junction bases: 10. The CDR3 reads CASSLGLAGRSADEQFF. The CDR3, as DNA: TGTGCCAGCAGTTTGGGACTAGCGGGACGGTCAGCGGATGAGCAGTTCTTC.

This clonotype was seen ten or more times. The V call is TRBV20-1, the J call TRBJ2-5, with 11 positions matching TRBD2. This CDR3 is built from 16 residues. The germline V gene encodes CDR1 DFQATT and CDR2 SNEGSKA (reference sequence). The J segment lost 2 bases and the V segment lost 0 bases, leaving 5 bases of the junction unmatched. The DNA for the CDR3 is TGCAGTGCTAGAGATGTACTAGCGGGGGAACAAGAGACCCAGTACTTC. Residues: CSARDVLAGEQETQYF.

Many counts were recorded for this clonotype. This chain connects TRBV29-1 to TRBJ2-1; the match to TRBD1 covers 7 bases. The J segment lost 3 bases and the V segment lost 4 bases, leaving 6 bases of the junction unmatched. The CDR3 sequence is 14 residues long. The germline V gene encodes CDR1 SQVTM and CDR2 ANQGSEA. CDR3 sequence (DNA): TGCAGCGTTGGACAGGGTATAAGCTACAATGAGCAGTTCTTC. Protein: CSVGQGISYNEQFF.

Many counts were recorded for this clonotype. The chain recombines TRBV28 with TRBJ2-7; 7 bases fit TRBD2. This CDR3 is built from 17 residues. Germline V gene data show CDR1 as MDHEN and CDR2 as SYDVKM. V trimming: 6 bases; J trimming: 9 bases; junction bases outside the gene matches: 23. CDR3: CASSPVGRGGARFGQYF. CDR3 DNA: TGTGCCAGCAGCCCAGTGGGGCGGGGAGGGGCCCGGTTCGGGCAGTACTTC.

This clonotype was picked up many times. V usage is TRBV6-5 and J usage is TRBJ1-4, with 7 nucleotides matching TRBD1. Germline CDR1 MNHEY, CDR2 SVGAGI. The CDR3 has 15 residues. V trimming: 0 bases; J trimming: 4 bases; junction bases outside the gene matches: 2. CDR3 region: CASSYSGQLNEKLFF. The CDR3 bases are TGTGCCAGCAGTTACTCGGGACAGCTTAATGAAAAACTGTTTTTT.

This clonotype showed up many times. This chain uses TRBV6-1 with TRBJ2-7, with unresolved D. Germline V lookup: CDR1 MNHNS, CDR2 SASEGT. The V end was cut by 2 bases, the J end by 2 bases, with 13 bases between. There are 15 residues in the CDR3. For the CDR3, the DNA is TGTGCCAGCAGTGAAAAAGGGCTACTTGCCTACGAGCAGTACTTC. This sequence encodes CASSEKGLLAYEQYF.